These 8 T cell receptor beta chains came from one sample sequenced in a study of T cells in Graves' hyperthyroidism and ophthalmopathy. What was amplified from RNA transcripts were TCR beta CDR3 regions. When the TCR CDR3 underwent first-round RT-PCR, the HTBI primer set was used. MiXCR, applied by TCRdb to the multiplex PCR reads, yields one record per CDR3 protein. The sample yields about 720,000 distinct CDR3 sequences, around 20% seen once. The sample taken for sequencing was blood. The receptors stem from a woman aged 45-65 years with Graves' hyperthyroidism that later progressed to Graves' ophthalmopathy.

V and J are TRBV7-9 and TRBJ1-5; 7 nucleotides line up with TRBD1. CDR1 and CDR2 from the germline V gene are SEHNR and FQNEAQ (reference sequence). This CDR3 contains 17 residues. V shed 0 bases and J 10 bases; nucleotides not matched to a gene: 15. The CDR3 nucleotides are TGTGCCAGCAGCTTAGCATCAGGGGGAAAAAACCAGTCCCCCCAGCATTTT. Its translation: CASSLASGGKNQSPQHF.

This clonotype was counted only a few times. J is TRBJ1-1 and V is TRBV12-3 or TRBV12-4, with 9 bases that match TRBD1. This CDR3 has 14 residues. V was clipped by 5 bases and J by 6 bases; unmatched bases: 7. The CDR3 DNA reads as TGTGCCAGCAGTCGAACAGGGGGCTCGTCTGAAGCTTTCTTT. Amino acids: CASSRTGGSSEAFF.

This chain joins TRBV7-6 and TRBJ2-3; tentatively, D is TRBD2 (6 bases). V lost 5 bases and J lost 4, with 19 bases in between. The CDR3 consists of 16 residues. Germline lookup yields CDR1 SGHVS and CDR2 FNYEAQ. The CDR3 region has the DNA TGTGCCAGCAGCCTTGGGGCGGGGAATTCGGCAGATACGCAGTATTTT. Translated, it gives CASSLGAGNSADTQYF.

This clonotype was seen repeatedly, ten times or more. V and J are TRBV5-1 and TRBJ1-2; D unresolved. This CDR3 contains 15 residues. Trimming stripped 2 bases from V and 0 bases from J, with 11 bases between. The V gene's germline CDR1 is SGHRS and CDR2 YFSETQ. For the CDR3, the DNA is TGCGCCAGCAGCTTTGCGACGCTTGCTAACTATGGCTACACCTTC. Encoded protein: CASSFATLANYGYTF.

This clonotype was found many times. The V call is TRBV18, the J call TRBJ2-7; 8 nucleotides line up with TRBD1. Germline lookup yields CDR1 KGHSH and CDR2 LQKENI. After removal of 2 bases from V and 5 bases from J, the junction contained 5 bases not matched to a gene. There are 14 residues in the CDR3. CDR3 DNA: TGTGCCAGCTCACCAGTGGACAGGGAGCACGAGCAGTACTTC. Amino acid sequence: CASSPVDREHEQYF.

The rearrangement uses TRBV18 and TRBJ2-3, with a tentative D call TRBD2 (5 bases). Germline CDR1 is KGHSH and CDR2 is LQKENI. CDR3 length: 14 amino acids. Trimming took off 0 bases at V and 5 bases at J, with 9 bases between the two ends. CDR3 coding DNA: TGTGCCAGCTCACCACCCCTAGGACTAGATACGCAGTATTTT. Amino acids: CASSPPLGLDTQYF.

The chain joins TRBV27 to TRBJ1-1, with TRBD1 matching over 7 bases. The germline gives CDR1 MNHEY, CDR2 SMNVEV (reference sequence). This CDR3 comprises 15 residues. Trimming cost V 6 bases and J 5 bases; bases outside gene matches: 12. Here the CDR3 DNA reads TGTGCCAGCAGGCCTATATACAGGGGAATGACTGAAGCTTTCTTT. It yields the protein CASRPIYRGMTEAFF.

The chain is built from TRBV12-3 or TRBV12-4 and TRBJ1-5; D is unclear. The CDR3 runs to 15 residues. Trimming took off 0 bases at V and 7 bases at J, with 13 bases between the two ends. Here the CDR3 reads CASSLAHSTGQPQHF. The CDR3 region has the DNA TGTGCCAGCAGTTTAGCGCACAGCACGGGGCAGCCCCAGCATTTT.